The 12 T cell receptor beta chains below all came from one sample that was sequenced in a study of blood T cell repertoires in COVID-19. Sequenced by immunoSEQ multiplex PCR; TCRdb stores in-frame clones only, minus some. The sample lists about 200,000 clones, 70% to 90% seen once, with 3% to 3.5% in the top ten. Sequencing was done on a sample of peripheral blood. The receptors were sampled from a man aged 55 to 70 with acute or convalescent COVID-19.

The J gene is TRBJ1-3, the V gene TRBV19; D remains ambiguous. This CDR3 region has 14 residues. V dropped 7 bases and J dropped 3 bases, with 13 bases sitting between them. The germline V gene has CDR1 LNHDA and CDR2 SQIVND (reference sequence). The DNA of the CDR3 is TGTGCCAGTATCAGTTTGGCCTTTGGAAACACCATATATTTT. It yields the protein CASISLAFGNTIYF.

The V and J genes are TRBV7-2 and TRBJ2-2, with 13 bases aligning to TRBD2. This CDR3 comprises 18 residues. Looked up from germline, CDR1 is SGHTA and CDR2 is FQGNSA. V was clipped by 5 bases and J by 7 bases; unmatched bases: 13. CDR3 coding DNA: TGTGCCAGCAGCGTCAGCGTTGGACTAGCGGGGGCGGTCGGGGAGCTGTTTTTT. It specifies CASSVSVGLAGAVGELFF.

This rearrangement joins TRBV27 to TRBJ1-1; 7 bases map to TRBD1. The CDR3 is made up of 15 amino acids. The ends lost 5 bases at V and 5 bases at J; junction bases unmatched: 11. The V gene's germline CDR1 is MNHEY and CDR2 SMNVEV (reference sequence). CDR3 nucleotides: TGTGCCAGCAGTCGATTTCCGGGACAGCAAACTGAAGCTTTCTTT. Amino acids: CASSRFPGQQTEAFF.

The chain uses TRBV28 and TRBJ2-3; no definite D call. CDR3 length: 12 amino acids. Germline CDR1 and CDR2: MDHEN and SYDVKM. Trimming took off 6 bases at V and 2 bases at J, with 6 bases between the two ends. This chain's CDR3 is CASRATTDTQYF. The CDR3 region has the DNA TGTGCCAGCAGGGCCACCACAGATACGCAGTATTTT.

The rearrangement uses TRBV5-1 and TRBJ2-1; TRBD2 aligns across 9 bases. Trimming removed 0 bases from V and 6 bases from J; junction bases left unmatched: 7. Germline V gene data show CDR1 as SGHRS and CDR2 as YFSETQ. The CDR3 runs 16 residues. The CDR3 loop is CASSLASLAGINEQFF. CDR3 sequence (DNA): TGCGCCAGCAGCTTGGCCTCGCTAGCGGGGATCAATGAGCAGTTCTTC.

The chain uses TRBV9 and TRBJ1-1; 11 bases are a match to TRBD1. J lost 4 bases, V lost 7 bases, and 9 bases had no gene match. Per germline, CDR1 SGDLS and CDR2 YYNGEE. There are 15 residues in the CDR3. This CDR3 reads CASSGGGTGGTEAFF. As DNA, the CDR3 is TGTGCCAGCTCCGGGGGCGGGACAGGGGGCACTGAAGCTTTCTTT. Full variable domain (rest looked up from reference TRBV9 and TRBJ1-1): DSGVTQTPKHLITATGQRVTLRCSPRSGDLSVYWYQQSLDQGLQFLIQYYNGEERAKGNILERFSAQQFPDLHSELNLSSLELGDSALYFCASSGGGTGGTEAFFGQGTRLTVV.

The gene calls are TRBV5-4 and TRBJ2-5; no clear D gene. Looked up from germline, CDR1 is SGHNT and CDR2 is YYREEE (reference sequence). The V and J ends lost 2 bases and 0 bases respectively, with 11 bases between them. The CDR3 runs to 15 residues. CDR3 coding DNA: TGTGCCAGCAGCTTTGACACCTCGTACCAAGAGACCCAGTACTTC. Its protein is CASSFDTSYQETQYF.

The chain joins TRBV27 to TRBJ1-6, with D unclear. This CDR3 spans 18 amino acids. The germline CDR1 and CDR2 sequences are MNHEY and SMNVEV (reference sequence). Trimming cost V 5 bases and J 0 bases, with 17 bases left between them. The CDR3 region is CASSPSSWGGSYNSPLHF. CDR3 DNA: TGTGCCAGCAGTCCATCCTCCTGGGGAGGCTCCTATAATTCACCCCTCCACTTT.

The rearrangement links TRBV15 to TRBJ1-6, with TRBD1 matching 8 bases. Germline CDR1 is LNHNV and CDR2 is YYDKDF (reference sequence). CDR3 size: 15 residues. The V and J ends lost 1 base and 7 bases, in that order; junction bases with no gene match: 3. CDR3 sequence (DNA): TGTGCCACCAGCAGAGGACAGGGGAGAAATTCACCCCTCCACTTT. Amino acids: CATSRGQGRNSPLHF.

V is TRBV5-1 and J is TRBJ1-2; D remains unclear. Germline V gene data show CDR1 as SGHRS and CDR2 as YFSETQ. V was pared by 4 bases and J by 6 bases, with 13 bases between. This CDR3 contains 13 residues. The CDR3 bases are TGCGCCAGCAGCGCGAAAAGCTTGGATGGCTACACCTTC. Amino acids: CASSAKSLDGYTF. Filled out from reference TRBV5-1 and TRBJ1-2, the complete variable domain reads KAGVTQTPRYLIKTRGQQVTLSCSPISGHRSVSWYQQTPGQGLQFLFEYFSETQRNKGNFPGRFSGRQFSNSRSEMNVSTLELGDSALYLCASSAKSLDGYTFGSGTRLTVV.

The CDR3 nucleotides are TGTGCCAGCAGCTCTCCGGAGCGGATTCAAGAGACCCAGTACTTC. Protein product: CASSSPERIQETQYF. The genes are TRBV7-9 and TRBJ2-5, with D maybe TRBD2 (5 bases). Germline assignment: CDR1 SEHNR and CDR2 FQNEAQ (reference sequence). This CDR3 has 15 amino acids. The V end lost 4 bases, the J end lost 2 bases, and 14 bases lay between the germline ends.

There are a few counts of this clone. The rearrangement links TRBV2 to TRBJ2-1, with 10 bases aligning to TRBD2. CDR1 SNHLY and CDR2 FYNNEI come from the germline V gene. J gave up 8 bases and V 3 bases, and 10 bases lay outside the gene matches. The CDR3 sequence is 16 residues long. Here the CDR3 DNA reads TGTGCCAGCAGTGACCCCGGGACTAGCGTACAGGATGAGCAGTTCTTC. The encoded protein is CASSDPGTSVQDEQFF.